The TCR beta chain described here comes from a study of cytomegalovirus exposure and HLA in healthy donors. Study conclusions and caveats: Analyses of presence/absence relied on an assumption of roughly uniform sequencing depth across donors.

The PCR made use of 60 Vbeta and 13 Jbeta primers. Method: immunoSEQ multiplex PCR; TCRdb's copy keeps in-frame clones and lacks some. This sample has under 90,000 clones, with 60% to 80% found just once. Points on this clone: The antigen is undetermined.

Germline V gene sequence: CDR1 SGHTA, CDR2 FQGNSA. The CDR3 has 16 amino acids. With V trimmed by 6 bases and J by 3 bases, 11 bases remained unmatched. This receptor was obtained from a middle-aged man in good health and CMV-seronegative. What was sequenced was PBMCs. The chain couples TRBV7-2 to TRBJ2-7; TRBD2 matches at 10 bases. The chain's CDR3 is CASSRAGASGSYEQYF. CDR3 DNA: TGTGCCAGCAGTCGAGCCGGGGCTAGCGGGAGCTACGAGCAGTACTTC.